These T cell receptor beta chains were read from a single sample in a study of blood T cell repertoires in COVID-19. Profiling relied on immunoSEQ multiplex PCR, and the TCRdb table lists in-frame clones only, not all of them. The sample contains approximately 480,000 clones, 89% of which appear only once. Sequencing was done on a sample of peripheral blood. All receptors derive from a man between 18 and 29 years old with COVID-19, enrolled during active disease. Each CDR3 is given with its conserved first and last residue. The size entry is marked missing in some rows and otherwise reads once, few, many or a size class.

v_call: TRBV30
j_call: TRBJ2-7
clone_size: -
cdr3_aa: CAWSVGDISYEQYF

v_call: TRBV11-2
j_call: TRBJ1-1
clone_size: -
cdr3_aa: CASSLDQGVNTEAFF

v_call: TRBV5-1
j_call: TRBJ2-1
clone_size: -
cdr3_aa: CASSPGTSSPIRSYNEQFF

v_call: TRBV4-1
j_call: TRBJ2-2
clone_size: -
cdr3_aa: CASSQDRGNTGELFF

v_call: TRBV30
j_call: TRBJ2-1
clone_size: -
cdr3_aa: CAWTWEYSYNEQFF

v_call: TRBV2
j_call: TRBJ2-5
clone_size: -
cdr3_aa: CASILGGGGIGTQYF

v_call: TRBV4-1
j_call: TRBJ2-5
clone_size: -
cdr3_aa: CASSQDLGGTQETQYF

v_call: TRBV3-1/TRBV3-2
j_call: TRBJ2-2
clone_size: -
cdr3_aa: CASSWRFGGGDHGELFF

v_call: TRBV4-1
j_call: TRBJ1-5
clone_size: -
cdr3_aa: CASKGGTGDSQPQHF

v_call: TRBV9
j_call: TRBJ2-3
clone_size: -
cdr3_aa: CASSGQGSVVADTQYF

v_call: TRBV11-1
j_call: TRBJ2-3
clone_size: -
cdr3_aa: CASSRTSGMDTQYF

v_call: TRBV5-4
j_call: TRBJ2-1
clone_size: -
cdr3_aa: CASRDYSYNEQFF

v_call: TRBV5-6
j_call: TRBJ2-5
clone_size: -
cdr3_aa: CASSLKDRVETQYF

v_call: TRBV5-1
j_call: TRBJ2-2
clone_size: -
cdr3_aa: CASSLEQGRIPGELFF

v_call: TRBV2
j_call: TRBJ2-2
clone_size: -
cdr3_aa: CASRRTGGTGELFF

v_call: TRBV4-1
j_call: TRBJ2-3
clone_size: once
cdr3_aa: CASSQAGTGEDTQYF

v_call: TRBV5-1
j_call: TRBJ1-1
clone_size: -
cdr3_aa: CASSQNTMNTEAFF

v_call: TRBV7-2
j_call: TRBJ1-5
clone_size: -
cdr3_aa: CASSHRPGAGDQPQHF

v_call: TRBV7-9
j_call: TRBJ1-6
clone_size: -
cdr3_aa: CAGGGFSYNSPLHF

v_call: TRBV19
j_call: TRBJ1-1
clone_size: -
cdr3_aa: CASRMDRGSTEAFF

v_call: TRBV5-1
j_call: TRBJ2-1
clone_size: -
cdr3_aa: CASLAGVGYNEQFF

v_call: TRBV7-6
j_call: TRBJ2-1
clone_size: -
cdr3_aa: CASSSGRGKDEQFF

v_call: TRBV29-1
j_call: TRBJ2-3
clone_size: -
cdr3_aa: CRVRTGDTDTQYF

v_call: TRBV30
j_call: TRBJ1-2
clone_size: few
cdr3_aa: CAWSPGQGLAGYTF

v_call: TRBV19
j_call: TRBJ1-4
clone_size: -
cdr3_aa: CASSLRVDSTKLFF

v_call: TRBV7-2
j_call: TRBJ1-1
clone_size: -
cdr3_aa: CASSPDSRQITEAFF

v_call: TRBV7-9
j_call: TRBJ2-7
clone_size: -
cdr3_aa: CASSFDRGPYEQYF

v_call: TRBV28
j_call: TRBJ2-7
clone_size: -
cdr3_aa: CASSPLTGSSYEQYF

v_call: TRBV19
j_call: TRBJ2-1
clone_size: -
cdr3_aa: CASSIGTGQVEQFF

v_call: TRBV5-1
j_call: TRBJ1-2
clone_size: -
cdr3_aa: CASSVTGGYGYTF

v_call: TRBV6-4
j_call: TRBJ1-2
clone_size: -
cdr3_aa: CASSDRGTVYGYTF

v_call: TRBV19
j_call: TRBJ1-3
clone_size: few
cdr3_aa: CASSFGQGWNTIYF

v_call: TRBV11-2
j_call: TRBJ2-7
clone_size: -
cdr3_aa: CASSLEWDSSYEQYF

v_call: TRBV2
j_call: TRBJ2-1
clone_size: many
cdr3_aa: CASSEQTSYNEQFF

v_call: TRBV4-1
j_call: TRBJ1-1
clone_size: -
cdr3_aa: CASSQGTGGNTEAFF

v_call: TRBV10-1
j_call: TRBJ2-1
clone_size: -
cdr3_aa: CASSESSEATYNEQFF

v_call: TRBV2
j_call: TRBJ2-2
clone_size: -
cdr3_aa: CASRTGQENTGELFF

v_call: TRBV3-1/TRBV3-2
j_call: TRBJ2-7
clone_size: -
cdr3_aa: CASSQYRGTYEQYF

v_call: TRBV28
j_call: TRBJ1-5
clone_size: -
cdr3_aa: CASSPTGSSQPQHF

v_call: TRBV6-2/TRBV6-3
j_call: TRBJ2-2
clone_size: -
cdr3_aa: CASSYPRGGGNTGELFF

v_call: TRBV10-1
j_call: TRBJ2-1
clone_size: -
cdr3_aa: CASSETLAGGGEQFF

v_call: TRBV29-1
j_call: TRBJ2-7
clone_size: -
cdr3_aa: CSASTPTYEQYF

v_call: TRBV12-5
j_call: TRBJ2-5
clone_size: -
cdr3_aa: CASGLNTQETQYF

v_call: TRBV18
j_call: TRBJ1-5
clone_size: once
cdr3_aa: CASSPIHSNQPQHF

v_call: TRBV28
j_call: TRBJ1-1
clone_size: -
cdr3_aa: CASRGELPTAFF

v_call: TRBV20-1
j_call: TRBJ2-1
clone_size: -
cdr3_aa: CSASYWSGHNEQFF

v_call: TRBV9
j_call: TRBJ1-1
clone_size: -
cdr3_aa: CASSPWSGAEAFF

v_call: TRBV7-2
j_call: TRBJ1-1
clone_size: -
cdr3_aa: CASSLATRGGTEAFF

v_call: TRBV27
j_call: TRBJ2-7
clone_size: many
cdr3_aa: CASSLSSGGPSQQYF

v_call: TRBV27
j_call: TRBJ2-7
clone_size: -
cdr3_aa: CASKRNGGNSYEQYF

v_call: TRBV25-1
j_call: TRBJ1-2
clone_size: -
cdr3_aa: CASSESSGVYGYTF

v_call: TRBV12-2
j_call: TRBJ2-7
clone_size: few
cdr3_aa: CASRLASRGRPSYEQYF